The rows below give T cell receptor beta chains drawn from one sample of a study of identifying expanded T cells in peripheral blood. The method was immunoSEQ multiplex PCR; TCRdb's version includes in-frame clones alone and lacks a portion of them. This sample carries about 100,000 clones, over 80% of them seen once, and the ten largest clones take 4.5% to 6.5%. Sequenced: blood. These receptors were obtained from a person between 18 and 75 years old in good health. Each CDR3 is given with its conserved first and last residue. The D gene is left open where the match is weak. The listing skips clone size in some rows; elsewhere it reads once, few, many or a size class.

d_call j_call v_call clone_size cdr3_nt cdr3_aa
- TRBJ2-1 TRBV29-1 - TGCAGCGTTCCCTCCTACAATGAGCAGTTCTTC CSVPSYNEQFF
TRBD2 TRBJ2-1 TRBV4-2 - TGTGCCAGCAGCCAAGACCGGGAGGCGATTGCCTACAATGAGCAGTTCTTC CASSQDREAIAYNEQFF
- TRBJ2-3 TRBV7-9 - TGTGCCAGCAGCTTAGACCTTCGAGGGAGCACAGATACGCAGTATTTT CASSLDLRGSTDTQYF
TRBD2 TRBJ2-3 TRBV5-4 - TGTGCCAGCAGCCCGAGGGCGGGGGGGCCGCAGGATACGCAGTATTTT CASSPRAGGPQDTQYF
TRBD1 TRBJ1-2 TRBV11-2 - TGTGCCAGCAGCTCCGACAGGGGATCTGGCTACACCTTC CASSSDRGSGYTF
TRBD1 TRBJ2-7 TRBV27 - TGTGCCAGTTGGGACAGGGCCTACGAGCAGTACTTC CASWDRAYEQYF
TRBD1 TRBJ1-4 TRBV7-2 - TGTGCCAGCAGCATTAGAGGGACAGGGACTGGGGAAAAACTGTTTTTT CASSIRGTGTGEKLFF
TRBD1 TRBJ1-6 TRBV5-6 - TGTGCCAGCAGCTTGACCGACAGGGACGATTCACCCCTCCACTTT CASSLTDRDDSPLHF
TRBD1 TRBJ2-1 TRBV19 few TGTGCCAGTAGTTACGGACAGGGTAGGGTCAATGAGCAGTTCTTC CASSYGQGRVNEQFF
- TRBJ2-3 TRBV7-3 - TGTGCCAGCAGCTTAGATAGGAAAGATACGCAGTATTTT CASSLDRKDTQYF
- TRBJ2-2 TRBV2 - TGTGCCAGCAGTGGGACGGAATTGAACACCGGGGAGCTGTTTTTT CASSGTELNTGELFF
TRBD2 TRBJ2-3 TRBV7-2 - TGTGCCAGCAGCACGGGACTAGCGGGGGGATGGGCAGATACGCAGTATTTT CASSTGLAGGWADTQYF
- TRBJ2-7 TRBV18 - TGTGCCAGCTCACCACAACAGGTGTCCTCCTACGAGCAGTACTTC CASSPQQVSSYEQYF
- TRBJ2-5 TRBV11-3 - TGTGCCAGCAGCTCACAAGAGACCCAGTACTTC CASSSQETQYF
TRBD2 TRBJ2-3 TRBV9 - TGTGCCAGCAGCCCCCGAGCTAGCGGGATCACAGATACGCAGTATTTT CASSPRASGITDTQYF
TRBD1 TRBJ1-5 TRBV6-1 - TGTGCCAGCAGTGACCCGCAGGGGGCGAAGCCCCAGCATTTT CASSDPQGAKPQHF
TRBD1 TRBJ2-2 TRBV29-1 - TGCAGCGTTGGACAGGGTGGTTATTCCGGGGAGCTGTTTTTT CSVGQGGYSGELFF
- TRBJ1-1 TRBV9 - TGTGCCAGCAGCGTAGAACATCTGAACACTGAAGCTTTCTTT CASSVEHLNTEAFF
- TRBJ1-2 TRBV29-1 - TGCAGCGTTGAAGCACGGACACGGTCGTTGGGTGGCTACACCTTC CSVEARTRSLGGYTF
- TRBJ1-2 TRBV18 - TGTGCCAGCTCACCATCTACCCCTAACTATGGCTACACCTTC CASSPSTPNYGYTF
- TRBJ1-2 TRBV6-1 - TGTGCCAGCAGTGAAAACAGAGATGGCTACACCTTC CASSENRDGYTF
- TRBJ1-6 TRBV7-9 - TGTGCCAGCAGCTTAGAAGCGAAACCCCTCCACTTT CASSLEAKPLHF
TRBD2 TRBJ2-1 TRBV13 few TGTGCCAGCAGCCCACTAATGGGACTAGCGGGCCGGCCTCAGTTCTTC CASSPLMGLAGRPQFF
- TRBJ2-7 TRBV19 - TGTGCCAGTAGTATACACGACTCCTACGAGCAGTACTTC CASSIHDSYEQYF
TRBD1 TRBJ1-2 TRBV28 once TGTGCCAGTCAAAGGTGGGACAGGGATGTTACGAACTATGGCTACACCTTC CASQRWDRDVTNYGYTF
- TRBJ2-7 TRBV7-8 - TGTGCCAGCAGCACAACACCGGGAAGAAGCTACGAGCAGTACTTC CASSTTPGRSYEQYF
- TRBJ2-6 TRBV6-4 - TGTGCCAGCAGTGAGGGAATTTCTGGGGCCAACGTCCTGACTTTC CASSEGISGANVLTF
- TRBJ1-1 TRBV9 - TGTGCCAGCTCTGGGCGGTCGAACACTGAAGCTTTCTTT CASSGRSNTEAFF
- TRBJ2-1 TRBV2 - TGTGCCAGCAGTGTGTACAATGAGCAGTTCTTC CASSVYNEQFF
- TRBJ1-5 TRBV6-1 - TGTGCCAGCAGTGGTCGTCGGACCTCAGGGGGCAATCAGCCCCAGCATTTT CASSGRRTSGGNQPQHF
- TRBJ2-3 TRBV18 once TGTGCCAGCTCACCTCGGGAGAGTTTTCGCACAGATACGCAGTATTTT CASSPRESFRTDTQYF
TRBD1 TRBJ2-7 TRBV7-9 - TGTGCCAGCAGCCGAAGGATGGGACAGGGGAGGTACGAGCAGTACTTC CASSRRMGQGRYEQYF
- TRBJ1-2 TRBV7-2 - TGTGCCAGCCAGATAGGCAAGGGAGCCTATGGCTACACCTTC CASQIGKGAYGYTF
TRBD2 TRBJ2-7 TRBV2 - TGTGCCAGCAGCCGCGTCGGGGGGACCTACGAGCAGTACTTC CASSRVGGTYEQYF
- TRBJ2-3 TRBV11-2 - TGTGCCAGCAGCTATCGGACGGATTACACAGATACGCAGTATTTT CASSYRTDYTDTQYF
- TRBJ1-2 TRBV6-5 - TGTGCCAGCAGGTCCAGGGGTTCCGTTGGCTACACCTTC CASRSRGSVGYTF
TRBD1 TRBJ2-7 TRBV9 - TGTGCCAGCAACCGACAGGGGACCTACGAGCAGTACTTC CASNRQGTYEQYF
- TRBJ2-5 TRBV6-1 few TGTGCCACCACCCCCGGCACGACTCGAAAGACCCAGTACTTC CATTPGTTRKTQYF
- TRBJ1-4 TRBV5-1 - TGCGCCAGCAGCTTTCTGGGGCAAGGTGAAAAACTGTTTTTT CASSFLGQGEKLFF
- TRBJ2-1 TRBV27 - TGTGCCAGCAGTTTATTGGGTGAGGAGCAGTTCTTC CASSLLGEEQFF
- TRBJ1-5 TRBV6-1 - TGTGCCAGCAAGGCCCGGTTGGATCAGCCCCAGCATTTT CASKARLDQPQHF
TRBD1 TRBJ1-1 TRBV18 - TGTGCCAGCTCACCACCGACACGGGACAGAGCCCTCACTGAAGCTTTCTTT CASSPPTRDRALTEAFF
TRBD2 TRBJ2-1 TRBV6-5 - TGTGCCAGCAGTTACTCGTTGTCGGGGGGGCATGAGCAGTTCTTC CASSYSLSGGHEQFF
- TRBJ1-1 TRBV10-3 - TGTGCCATCAGTGAGACTGACAGGTTGGGACACACTGAAGCTTTCTTT CAISETDRLGHTEAFF
TRBD2 TRBJ2-5 TRBV5-1 - TGCGCCAGCAGCTCTAGCGGGAGATTTCCCCAAGAGACCCAGTACTTC CASSSSGRFPQETQYF
- TRBJ1-1 TRBV14 - TGTGCCAGCAGCCAATTTTTTAGACAAAACACTGAAGCTTTCTTT CASSQFFRQNTEAFF
- TRBJ1-1 TRBV19 - TGTGCCAGTAGTTACGGCATCACTGAAGCTTTCTTT CASSYGITEAFF
- TRBJ1-1 TRBV18 - TGTGCCAGCTCTCCACCAGGAGCAAACACTGAAGCTTTCTTT CASSPPGANTEAFF
TRBD2 TRBJ2-3 TRBV27 - TGTGCCAGCAGCCGTGGACTAGCGAGGTTGGATACGCAGTATTTT CASSRGLARLDTQYF
TRBD1 TRBJ2-7 TRBV19 once TGTGCCAGTACCAGACGACAGGGGGACTACGAGCAGTACTTC CASTRRQGDYEQYF
- TRBJ1-4 TRBV7-9 - TGTGCCAGCAGCTTTGCGCCAAATGAAAAACTGTTTTTT CASSFAPNEKLFF
- TRBJ1-2 TRBV15 - TGTGCCACCAGCAGAGGGACCGGACCGCTCTATGGCTACACCTTC CATSRGTGPLYGYTF
- TRBJ1-2 TRBV14 once TGTGCCAGCAGCCCATCGCGGGGGCCAATAGGTGGCTACACCTTC CASSPSRGPIGGYTF